The next 8 T cell receptor beta chains were all read from a single sample in a study of Graves' ophthalmopathy and Graves' hyperthyroidism. Amplification of the TCR beta CDR3 regions used RNA transcripts (as template). After a first-round RT-PCR with HTBI primers, a second-round multiplex PCR was run. In TCRdb, the multiplex PCR reads were re-called with MiXCR into one record per CDR3 protein. The table has around 660,000 distinct CDR3 sequences, under 50% seen once. Source material: peripheral blood. These receptors were obtained from an adult man with Graves' ophthalmopathy.

This sequence joins TRBV7-2 and TRBJ1-4, with D uncertain. This CDR3 is built from 16 residues. V shed 5 bases and J shed 4 bases, with 17 bases lying between them. Germline V gene lookup returns CDR1 SGHTA and CDR2 FQGNSA. CDR3 region: CASSRGMYPFNEKLFF. The CDR3 region has the DNA TGTGCCAGCAGCCGTGGGATGTATCCCTTTAATGAAAAACTGTTTTTT. The variable domain in full, completed from reference TRBV7-2 and TRBJ1-4, reads GAGVSQSPSNKVTEKGKDVELRCDPISGHTALYWYRQSLGQGLEFLIYFQGNSAPDKSGLPSDRFSAERTGGSVSTLTIQRTQQEDSAVYLCASSRGMYPFNEKLFFGSGTQLSVL.

This clonotype was seen only once. Here the CDR3 omits its conserved ending phenylalanine or tryptophan, so a read error is the likely source. It is unclear where the CDR3 begins or ends on the DNA, so no DNA is shown, and the CDR3 is as TCRdb lists it. The chain employs TRBV19 and TRBJ1-5. Germline V gene data show CDR1 as LNHDA and CDR2 as SQIVND (reference sequence). 8 amino acids form the CDR3, both terminal residues included. The CDR3 loop reads CASSIAPS.

Comments on this clonotype: Sequence at one end of the junction differs from germline and may be a read error. The chain has TRBV6-6 and TRBJ1-1, with D possibly matching TRBD1 (5 bases). Germline V gives CDR1 MNHNY, CDR2 SVGAGI (reference sequence). The CDR3 runs to 12 residues. The CDR3: CASSDSGAEAFF. CDR3 nucleotides: TGTGCCAGCAGTGACTCGGGGGCTGAAGCTTTCTTT.

This clonotype was detected a few times. The V gene is TRBV29-1, the J gene TRBJ2-3; a weak D match, TRBD1 (5 bases). Germline V gives CDR1 SQVTM, CDR2 ANQGSEA. V was shortened by 2 bases and J by 2 bases, with 11 bases between the two germline ends. There are 14 residues in the CDR3. CDR3 protein: CSVEQGSPTDTQYF. The CDR3 nucleotides are TGCAGCGTTGAACAGGGTAGCCCCACAGATACGCAGTATTTT.

The J gene is TRBJ2-5, the V gene TRBV29-1, with D perhaps matching TRBD2 (5 bases). The CDR3 spans 13 residues. The germline V gene encodes CDR1 SQVTM and CDR2 ANQGSEA. V lost 8 bases and J lost 1, with 14 bases in between. The CDR3 region has the DNA TGCAGCTATTCTTCTGGGAGCCAAGAGACCCAGTACTTC. It translates to CSYSSGSQETQYF.

This clonotype has a count of ten or more. The rearrangement uses TRBV19 and TRBJ1-2; D might be TRBD1 (6 bases). Germline values: CDR1 LNHDA, CDR2 SQIVND (reference sequence). This CDR3 is 13 amino acids long. V dropped 6 bases and J dropped 8 bases, with 16 bases sitting between them. CDR3 in DNA: TGTGCCAGTAGCTTGGTGGGGGGGCAAGGCTACACCTTC. Protein: CASSLVGGQGYTF.

This clonotype was detected ten times or more. V is TRBV10-3 and J is TRBJ1-5, with 9 bases matching TRBD1. Trimming at V came to 11 bases and at J to 2 bases, leaving 10 bases not matched to a gene. The CDR3 extends over 15 amino acids. CDR1 is ENHRY and CDR2 is SYGVKD in the germline V gene. Here the CDR3 reads CAAKGTGYGNQPQHF. DNA of the CDR3: TGTGCCGCCAAGGGGACAGGGTACGGCAATCAGCCCCAGCATTTT.

Ten or more counts support this clonotype. This chain connects TRBV29-1 to TRBJ1-2, with D uncertain. Germline loops: CDR1 SQVTM, CDR2 ANQGSEA. CDR3 length equals 13 residues. V gave up 1 base and J gave up 4 bases, with 10 bases separating them. The CDR3, as DNA: TGCAGCGTTGAAGCGCTGGGGAGCTATGGCTACACCTTC. Encoded protein: CSVEALGSYGYTF. Supplemented by reference TRBV29-1 and TRBJ1-2, the full variable domain reads SAVISQKPSRDICQRGTSLTIQCQVDSQVTMMFWYRQQPGQSLTLIATANQGSEATYESGFVIDKFPISRPNLTFSTLTVSNMSPEDSSIYLCSVEALGSYGYTFGSGTRLTVV.